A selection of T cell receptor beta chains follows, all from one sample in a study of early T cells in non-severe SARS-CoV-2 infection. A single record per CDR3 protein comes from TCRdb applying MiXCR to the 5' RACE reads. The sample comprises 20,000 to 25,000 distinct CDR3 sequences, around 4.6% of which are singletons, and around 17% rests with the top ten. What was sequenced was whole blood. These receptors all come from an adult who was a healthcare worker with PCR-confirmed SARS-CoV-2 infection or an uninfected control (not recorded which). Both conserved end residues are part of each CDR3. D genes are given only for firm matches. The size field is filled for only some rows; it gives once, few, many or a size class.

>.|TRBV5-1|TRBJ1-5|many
TGCGCCAGCAGCTTGTCAGGGGGCAATCAGCCCCAGCATTTT
CASSLSGGNQPQHF
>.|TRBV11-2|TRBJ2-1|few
TGTGCCAGCAGCTTAGAAGGACAGTCCTATGCGGAGCAGTTCTTC
CASSLEGQSYAEQFF
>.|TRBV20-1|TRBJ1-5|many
TGCAGTGCTACCGGACCCAATCAGCCCCAGCATTTT
CSATGPNQPQHF
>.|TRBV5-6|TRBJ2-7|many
TGTGCCAGCAGCTCCCCCAGCGAAACCCACGAGCAGTACTTC
CASSSPSETHEQYF
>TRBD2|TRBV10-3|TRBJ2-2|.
TGTGCCATCAGTGACCGACTAGCGGGGGCGAACACCGGGGAGCTGTTTTTT
CAISDRLAGANTGELFF
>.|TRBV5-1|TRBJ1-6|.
TGCGCCAGCAGCCCCCTAGGGACAAGAAATTCACCCCTCCACTTT
CASSPLGTRNSPLHF
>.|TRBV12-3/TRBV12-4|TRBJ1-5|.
TGTGCCAGCAGCCCCCGATCAGATCAGCCCCAGCATTTT
CASSPRSDQPQHF
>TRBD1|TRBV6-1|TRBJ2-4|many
TGTGCCAGCAGTGAGGACAGGGGGCTCAAAAACATTCAGTACTTC
CASSEDRGLKNIQYF
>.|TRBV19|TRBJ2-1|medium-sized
TGTGCCAGTAGTATCTCTCCGGACCCGTGGTATGAGCAGTTCTTC
CASSISPDPWYEQFF
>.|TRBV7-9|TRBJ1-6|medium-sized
TGTGCCAGCAGCCGCGATAATTCACCCCTCCACTTT
CASSRDNSPLHF
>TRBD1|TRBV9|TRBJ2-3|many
TGTGCCAGCAGTGCCCCGGGACAGGGCTCAGATACGCAGTATTTT
CASSAPGQGSDTQYF
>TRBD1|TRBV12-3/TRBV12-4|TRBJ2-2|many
TGTGCCAGCACTCAACAGGGGGTAAACACCGGGGAGCTGTTTTTT
CASTQQGVNTGELFF
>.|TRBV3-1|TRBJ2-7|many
TGTGCCAGCAGGGCAGCGGGCGCGTACGAGCAGTACTTC
CASRAAGAYEQYF
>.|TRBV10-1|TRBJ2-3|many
TGCGCCAGCAGGGGGGAAATCACAGATACGCAGTATTTT
CASRGEITDTQYF
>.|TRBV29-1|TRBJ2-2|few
TGCAGCGTTGGAGGAACCGGGGAGCTGTTTTTT
CSVGGTGELFF
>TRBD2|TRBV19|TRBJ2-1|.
TGTGCCAGTAGTCCTCGACTAGCGGGGTCCTACAATGAGCAGTTCTTC
CASSPRLAGSYNEQFF
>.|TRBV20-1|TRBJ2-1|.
TGCAGTGCTAGAAAGGACTTGTCCAATGAGCAGTTCTTC
CSARKDLSNEQFF
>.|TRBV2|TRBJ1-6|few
TGTGCCAGCAGTCCACGGGCTTGGGGAATCTCACCCCTCCACTTT
CASSPRAWGISPLHF
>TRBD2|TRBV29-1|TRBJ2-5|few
TGCAGCGTTGGGGCTAGCGGAGAGACCCAGTACTTC
CSVGASGETQYF
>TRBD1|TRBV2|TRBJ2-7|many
TGTGCCAGTAAAACCGGGACAGCCCCGTCCTACGAGCAGTACTTC
CASKTGTAPSYEQYF
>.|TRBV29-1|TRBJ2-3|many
TGCAGCGTTGAGGGGTCGATCCAAGATACGCAGTATTTT
CSVEGSIQDTQYF
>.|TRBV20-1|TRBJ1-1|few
TGCAGTGCGATGGTGGCAGGGGCTTTAGCTTTCTTT
CSAMVAGALAFF
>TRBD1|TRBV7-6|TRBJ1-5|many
TGTGCCAGCAGCCTAAGACAGGGACGCAATCAGCCCCAGCATTTT
CASSLRQGRNQPQHF
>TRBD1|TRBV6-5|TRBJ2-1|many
TGTGCCAGCAGAGGGACAGGGGGAGTAAATGAGCAGTTCTTC
CASRGTGGVNEQFF
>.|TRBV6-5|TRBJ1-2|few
TGTGCCAGCAGTTACGGTCAGATCTATGGCTACACCTTC
CASSYGQIYGYTF
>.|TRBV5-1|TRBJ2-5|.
TGCGCCAGCAGCTTGGGGGCAGGAGAGACCCAGTACTTC
CASSLGAGETQYF
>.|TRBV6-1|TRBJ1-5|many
TGTGCCAGCAGCACTGGGTACGGCATAGATCAGCCCCAGCATTTT
CASSTGYGIDQPQHF
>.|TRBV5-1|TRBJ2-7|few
TGCGCCAGCAGCTTGGCTGGGATAAGCGAGCAGTACTTC
CASSLAGISEQYF
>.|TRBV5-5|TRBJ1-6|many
TGTGCCAGCAGCTTGGTAGGGTCGGGTTCCTATAATTCACCCCTCCACTTT
CASSLVGSGSYNSPLHF
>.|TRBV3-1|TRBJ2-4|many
TGTGCCAGCAGCCAAGAGTGGGGCGGAGTGTCGGGATCCCGTCAGTACTTC
CASSQEWGGVSGSRQYF
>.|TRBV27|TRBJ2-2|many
TGTGCCACCGTCAGTTCGCACACCGGGGAGCTGTTTTTT
CATVSSHTGELFF
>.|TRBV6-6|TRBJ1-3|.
TGTGCCAGCAGCCGAGGAGGCCGAAACACCATATATTTT
CASSRGGRNTIYF
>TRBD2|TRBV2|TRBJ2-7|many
TGTGCCAGCACTAGCGGGGGCTACGAGCAGTACTTC
CASTSGGYEQYF
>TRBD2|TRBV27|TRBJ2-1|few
TGTGCCAGCAGTTTGTCTAGCGGGTATTACAATGAGCAGTTCTTC
CASSLSSGYYNEQFF
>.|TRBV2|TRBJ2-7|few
TGTGCCAGCAGTGACTATCCAGGTAACCCCATCGAGCAGTACTTC
CASSDYPGNPIEQYF
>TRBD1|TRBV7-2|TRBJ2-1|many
TGTGCCAGCAGCTTCCTCCCAGGACAGGGGAGAGACAATGAGCAGTTCTTC
CASSFLPGQGRDNEQFF
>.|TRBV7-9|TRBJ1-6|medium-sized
TGTGCCAGCAGCTTAGTGGGAGCAAATTCACCCCTCCACTTT
CASSLVGANSPLHF
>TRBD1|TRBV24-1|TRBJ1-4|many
TGTGCCACCAGTGATTCGACAGGGAGGAGTGAAAAACTGTTTTTT
CATSDSTGRSEKLFF
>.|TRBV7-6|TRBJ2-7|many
TGTGCCAGCAGCTTAGCCCGGACGGATCTCTCCTACGAGCAGTACTTC
CASSLARTDLSYEQYF
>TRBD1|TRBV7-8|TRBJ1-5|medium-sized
TGTGCCAGCAGCTTAGTCGGGACAGGGAGCAATCAGCCCCAGCATTTT
CASSLVGTGSNQPQHF
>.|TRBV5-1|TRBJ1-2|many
TGCGCCAGCAGCCTGGACGGGAACTATGGCTACACCTTC
CASSLDGNYGYTF
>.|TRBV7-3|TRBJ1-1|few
TGTGCCAGCAGCTTAGCAGGTGAAGCTTTCTTT
CASSLAGEAFF
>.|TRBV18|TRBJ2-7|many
TGTGCCAGCTCTACCCGGGATACGGCCACCTACGAGCAGTACTTC
CASSTRDTATYEQYF
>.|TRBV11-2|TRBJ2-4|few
TGTGCCAGCAGCTTAGATCCCGACAGACCTCAGTACTTC
CASSLDPDRPQYF
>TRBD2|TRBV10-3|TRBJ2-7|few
TGTGCCATCAGTGGACTAGCGGGGGGCTCCTACGAGCAGTACTTC
CAISGLAGGSYEQYF
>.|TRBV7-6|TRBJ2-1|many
TGTGCCAGCAGCTTTGAGGGGGGGCCGCACAATGAGCAGTTCTTC
CASSFEGGPHNEQFF
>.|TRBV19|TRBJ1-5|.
TGTGCCAGTAGTATAGCACACGAATTAGCCCAGCCCCAGCATTTT
CASSIAHELAQPQHF
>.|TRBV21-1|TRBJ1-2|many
TGTGCCAGCAGCATTTTTAAGCAGGGATATGGCTACACCTTC
CASSIFKQGYGYTF
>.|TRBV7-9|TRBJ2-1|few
TGTGCCGGTAATGAGCAGTTCTTC
CAGNEQFF
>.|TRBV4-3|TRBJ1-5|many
TGCGCCAGCAGCCAAGATTTTGTGAGGGAAGGTCAGCCCCAGCATTTT
CASSQDFVREGQPQHF
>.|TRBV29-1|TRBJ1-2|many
TGCAGCCTCCGGGAGGGCAGGGGTTTTGATGGCTACACCTTC
CSLREGRGFDGYTF
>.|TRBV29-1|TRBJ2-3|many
TGCAGCGTTGAATTATCCTATACGCAGTATTTT
CSVELSYTQYF
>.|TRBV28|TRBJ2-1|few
TGTGCCAGCAGTTTTGTAGGGGGGCTTACCAATGAGCAGTTCTTC
CASSFVGGLTNEQFF
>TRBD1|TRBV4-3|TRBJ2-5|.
TGCGCCAGCAGCCAAGCCTCGGACAGGGGAGGCCAAGAGACCCAGTACTTC
CASSQASDRGGQETQYF